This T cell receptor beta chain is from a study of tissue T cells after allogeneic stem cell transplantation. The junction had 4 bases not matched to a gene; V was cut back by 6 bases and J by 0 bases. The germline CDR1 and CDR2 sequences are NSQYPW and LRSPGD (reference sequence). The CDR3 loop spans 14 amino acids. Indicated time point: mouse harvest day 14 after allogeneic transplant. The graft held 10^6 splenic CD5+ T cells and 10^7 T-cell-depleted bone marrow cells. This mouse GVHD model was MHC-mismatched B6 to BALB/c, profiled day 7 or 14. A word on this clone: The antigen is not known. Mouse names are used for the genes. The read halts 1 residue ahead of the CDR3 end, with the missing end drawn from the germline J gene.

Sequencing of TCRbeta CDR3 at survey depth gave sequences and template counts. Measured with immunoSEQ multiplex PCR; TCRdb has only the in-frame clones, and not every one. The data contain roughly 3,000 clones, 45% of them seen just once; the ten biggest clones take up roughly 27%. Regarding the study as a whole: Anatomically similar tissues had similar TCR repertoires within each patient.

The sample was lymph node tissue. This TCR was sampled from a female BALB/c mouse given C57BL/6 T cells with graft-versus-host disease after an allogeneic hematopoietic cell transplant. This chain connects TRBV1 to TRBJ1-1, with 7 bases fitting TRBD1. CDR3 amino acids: CTCRNRGANTEVFF. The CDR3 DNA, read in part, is TGCACCTGCAGAAACAGGGGTGCAAACACAGAAGTCTTC.